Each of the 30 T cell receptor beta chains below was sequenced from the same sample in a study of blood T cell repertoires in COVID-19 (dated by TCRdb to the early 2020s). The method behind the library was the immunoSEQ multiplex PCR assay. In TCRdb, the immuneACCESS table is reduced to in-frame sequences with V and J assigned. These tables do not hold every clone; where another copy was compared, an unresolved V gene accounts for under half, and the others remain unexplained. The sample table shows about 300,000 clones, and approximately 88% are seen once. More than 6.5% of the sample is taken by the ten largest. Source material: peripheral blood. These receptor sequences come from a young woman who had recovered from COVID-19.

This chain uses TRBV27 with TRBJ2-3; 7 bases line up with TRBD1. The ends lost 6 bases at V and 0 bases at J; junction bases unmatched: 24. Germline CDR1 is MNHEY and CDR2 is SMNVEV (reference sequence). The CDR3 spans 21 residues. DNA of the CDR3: TGTGCCAGCAGCCCCCTCGGGTTTGGGGGACAGACCAATTCTAGCACAGATACGCAGTATTTT. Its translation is CASSPLGFGGQTNSSTDTQYF.

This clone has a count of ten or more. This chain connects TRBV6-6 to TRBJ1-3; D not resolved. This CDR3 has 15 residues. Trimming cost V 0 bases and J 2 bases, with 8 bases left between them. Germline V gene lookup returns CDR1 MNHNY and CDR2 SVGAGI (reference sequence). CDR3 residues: CASSYSGPAGNTIYF. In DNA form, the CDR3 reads TGTGCCAGCAGTTACTCTGGCCCTGCTGGAAACACCATATATTTT.

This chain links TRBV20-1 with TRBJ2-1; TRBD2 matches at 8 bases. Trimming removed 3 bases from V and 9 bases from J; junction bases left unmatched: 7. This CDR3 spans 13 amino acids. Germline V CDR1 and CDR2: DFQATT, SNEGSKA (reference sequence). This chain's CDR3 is CSASSWTSSEQFF. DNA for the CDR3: TGCAGTGCTAGTTCTTGGACTAGCAGTGAGCAGTTCTTC.

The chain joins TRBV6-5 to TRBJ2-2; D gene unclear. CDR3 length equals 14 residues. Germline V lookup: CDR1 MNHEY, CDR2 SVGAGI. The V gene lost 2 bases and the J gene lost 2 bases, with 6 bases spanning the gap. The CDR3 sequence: CASSYGLNTGELFF. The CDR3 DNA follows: TGTGCCAGCAGTTACGGGCTTAACACCGGGGAGCTGTTTTTT.

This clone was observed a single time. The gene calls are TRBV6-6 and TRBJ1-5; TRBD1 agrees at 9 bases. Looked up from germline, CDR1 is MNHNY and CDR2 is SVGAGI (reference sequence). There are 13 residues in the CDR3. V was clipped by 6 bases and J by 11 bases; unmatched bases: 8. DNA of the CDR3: TGTGCCAGCAGCCCCGAGGACAGGGGTTCCCAGCATTTT. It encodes CASSPEDRGSQHF.

CDR3 sequence reads: CASSYSGETLEQYF. The DNA for the CDR3 is TGTGCCAGCAGTTACTCTGGCGAGACACTGGAGCAGTACTTC. This rearrangement joins TRBV6-5 to TRBJ2-7; D call uncertain. The V gene lost 0 bases and the J gene lost 7 bases, with 13 bases spanning the gap. CDR3 size: 14 residues. Germline CDR1 reads MNHEY; CDR2 reads SVGAGI.

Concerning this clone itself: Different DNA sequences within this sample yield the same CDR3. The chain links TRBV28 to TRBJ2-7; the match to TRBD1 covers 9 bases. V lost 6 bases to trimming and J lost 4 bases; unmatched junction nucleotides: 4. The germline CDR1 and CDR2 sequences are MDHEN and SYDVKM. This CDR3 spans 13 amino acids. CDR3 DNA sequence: TGTGCCAGCAGCTTCGACAGGGGGTACGAGCAGTACTTC. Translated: CASSFDRGYEQYF.

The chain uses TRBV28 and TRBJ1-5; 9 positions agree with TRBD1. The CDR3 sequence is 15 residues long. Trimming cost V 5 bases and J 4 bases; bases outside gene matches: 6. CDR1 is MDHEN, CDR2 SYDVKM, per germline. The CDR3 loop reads CASSLPGQGNQPQHF. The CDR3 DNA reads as TGTGCCAGCAGTCTACCGGGACAGGGAAATCAGCCCCAGCATTTT.

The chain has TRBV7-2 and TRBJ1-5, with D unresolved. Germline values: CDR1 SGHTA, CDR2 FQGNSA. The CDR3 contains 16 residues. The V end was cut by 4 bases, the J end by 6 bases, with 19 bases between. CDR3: CASSSPDGGYGQPQHF. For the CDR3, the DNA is TGTGCCAGCAGCTCACCGGACGGAGGATATGGTCAGCCCCAGCATTTT.

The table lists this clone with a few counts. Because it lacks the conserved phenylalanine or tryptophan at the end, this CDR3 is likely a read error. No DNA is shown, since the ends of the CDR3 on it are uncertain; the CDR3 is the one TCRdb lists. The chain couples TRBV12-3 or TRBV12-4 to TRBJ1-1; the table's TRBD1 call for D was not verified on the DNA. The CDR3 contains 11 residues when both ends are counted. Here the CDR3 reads CASRIIRETGV.

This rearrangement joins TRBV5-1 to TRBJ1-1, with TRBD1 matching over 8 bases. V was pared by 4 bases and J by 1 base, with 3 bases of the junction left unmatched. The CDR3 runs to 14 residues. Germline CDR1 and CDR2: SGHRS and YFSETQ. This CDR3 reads CASSRTGQNTEAFF. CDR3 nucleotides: TGCGCCAGCAGCCGGACAGGGCAGAACACTGAAGCTTTCTTT.

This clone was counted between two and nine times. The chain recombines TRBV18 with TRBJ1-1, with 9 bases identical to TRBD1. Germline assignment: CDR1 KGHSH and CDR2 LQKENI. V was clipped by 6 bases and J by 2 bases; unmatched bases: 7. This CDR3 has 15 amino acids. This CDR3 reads CASSLLQGANTEAFF. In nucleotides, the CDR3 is TGTGCCAGCTCTCTACTACAGGGGGCCAACACTGAAGCTTTCTTT.

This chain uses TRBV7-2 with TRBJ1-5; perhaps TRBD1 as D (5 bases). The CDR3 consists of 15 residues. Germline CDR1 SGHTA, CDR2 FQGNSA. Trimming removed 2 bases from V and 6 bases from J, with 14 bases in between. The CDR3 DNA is TGTGCCAGCAGCTTAAGCAGGGCCGGGGGTCAGCCCCAGCATTTT. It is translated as CASSLSRAGGQPQHF.

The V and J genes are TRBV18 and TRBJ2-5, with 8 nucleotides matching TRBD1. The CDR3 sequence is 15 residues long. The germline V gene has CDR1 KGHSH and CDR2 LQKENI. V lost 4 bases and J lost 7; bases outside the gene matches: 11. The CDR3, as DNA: TGTGCCAGCTCACTGGACAGGGAAGACTGGGGGACCCAGTACTTC. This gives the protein CASSLDREDWGTQYF.

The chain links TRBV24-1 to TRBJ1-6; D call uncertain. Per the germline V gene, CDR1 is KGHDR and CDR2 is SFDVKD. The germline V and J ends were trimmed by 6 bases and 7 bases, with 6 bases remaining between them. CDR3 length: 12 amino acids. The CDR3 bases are TGTGCCACCAGTCAGGCGAATTCACCCCTCCACTTT. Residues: CATSQANSPLHF.

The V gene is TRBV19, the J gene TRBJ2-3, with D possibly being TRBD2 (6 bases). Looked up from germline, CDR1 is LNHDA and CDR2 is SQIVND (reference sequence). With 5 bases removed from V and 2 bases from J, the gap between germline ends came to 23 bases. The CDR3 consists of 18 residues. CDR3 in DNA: TGTGCCAGTAGTGGAATGGGATTCGGCAGGAGGGACACAGATACGCAGTATTTT. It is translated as CASSGMGFGRRDTDTQYF. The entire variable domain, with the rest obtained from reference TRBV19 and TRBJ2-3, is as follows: DGGITQSPKYLFRKEGQNVTLSCEQNLNHDAMYWYRQDPGQGLRLIYYSQIVNDFQKGDIAEGYSVSREKKESFPLTVTSAQKNPTAFYLCASSGMGFGRRDTDTQYFGPGTRLTVL.

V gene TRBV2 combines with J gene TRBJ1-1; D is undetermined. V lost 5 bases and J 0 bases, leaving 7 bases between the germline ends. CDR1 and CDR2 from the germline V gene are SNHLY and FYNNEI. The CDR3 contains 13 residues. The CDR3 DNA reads TGTGCCAGCAGTTACTTAATGAACACTGAAGCTTTCTTT. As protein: CASSYLMNTEAFF.

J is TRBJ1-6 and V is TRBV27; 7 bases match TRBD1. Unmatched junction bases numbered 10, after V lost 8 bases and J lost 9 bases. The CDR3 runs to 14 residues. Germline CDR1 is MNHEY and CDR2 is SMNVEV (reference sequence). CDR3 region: CASRMTGIGSPLHF. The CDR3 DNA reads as TGTGCCAGCCGAATGACAGGGATCGGTTCACCCCTCCACTTT.

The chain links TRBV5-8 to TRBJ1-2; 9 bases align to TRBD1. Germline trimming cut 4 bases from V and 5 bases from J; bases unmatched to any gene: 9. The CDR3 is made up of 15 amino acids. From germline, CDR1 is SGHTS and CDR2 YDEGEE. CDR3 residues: CASSPGTGTGYGYTF. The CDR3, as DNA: TGTGCCAGCAGCCCAGGGACAGGGACGGGGTATGGCTACACCTTC.

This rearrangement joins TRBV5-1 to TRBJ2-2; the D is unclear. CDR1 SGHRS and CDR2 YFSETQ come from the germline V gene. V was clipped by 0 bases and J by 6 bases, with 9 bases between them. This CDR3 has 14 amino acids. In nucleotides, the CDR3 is TGCGCCAGCAGCTTGGGGGCTGGCCCCGGGGAGCTGTTTTTT. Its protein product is CASSLGAGPGELFF.

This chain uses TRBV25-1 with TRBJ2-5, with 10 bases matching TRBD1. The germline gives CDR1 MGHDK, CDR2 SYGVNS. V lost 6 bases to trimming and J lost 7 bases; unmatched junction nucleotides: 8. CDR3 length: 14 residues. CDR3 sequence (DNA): TGTGCCAGCAGGGGGACAGGGGCGTTGGGGACCCAGTACTTC. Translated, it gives CASRGTGALGTQYF.

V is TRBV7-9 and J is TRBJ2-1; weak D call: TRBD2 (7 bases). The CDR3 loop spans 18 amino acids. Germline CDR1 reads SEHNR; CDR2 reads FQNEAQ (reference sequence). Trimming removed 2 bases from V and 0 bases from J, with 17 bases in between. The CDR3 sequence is CASSLRGSGASSYNEQFF. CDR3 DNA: TGTGCCAGCAGCTTAAGGGGGAGCGGGGCGAGCTCCTACAATGAGCAGTTCTTC. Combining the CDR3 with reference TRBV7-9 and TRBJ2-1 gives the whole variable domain DTGVSQNPRHKITKRGQNVTFRCDPISEHNRLYWYRQTLGQGPEFLTYFQNEAQLEKSRLLSDRFSAERPKGSFSTLEIQRTEQGDSAMYLCASSLRGSGASSYNEQFFGPGTRLTVL.

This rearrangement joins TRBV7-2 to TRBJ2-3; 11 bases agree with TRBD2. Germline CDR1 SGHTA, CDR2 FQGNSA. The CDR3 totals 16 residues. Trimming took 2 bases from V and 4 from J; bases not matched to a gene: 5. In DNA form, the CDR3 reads TGTGCCAGCAGCTTATTTATAGCGGGGGGGCCAGATACGCAGTATTTT. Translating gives CASSLFIAGGPDTQYF.

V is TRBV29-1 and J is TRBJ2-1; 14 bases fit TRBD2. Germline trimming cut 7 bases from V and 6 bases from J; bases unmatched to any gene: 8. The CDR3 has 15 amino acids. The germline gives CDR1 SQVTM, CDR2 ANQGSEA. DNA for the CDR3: TGCAGCGGCCGACTAGCGGGGGGGCGTATCAATGAGCAGTTCTTC. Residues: CSGRLAGGRINEQFF.

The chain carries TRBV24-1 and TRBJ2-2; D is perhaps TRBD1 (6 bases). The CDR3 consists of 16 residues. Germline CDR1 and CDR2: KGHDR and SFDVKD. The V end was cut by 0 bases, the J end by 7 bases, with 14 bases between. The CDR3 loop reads CATSDLGAKGDGELFF. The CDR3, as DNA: TGTGCCACCAGTGATTTGGGCGCTAAGGGGGACGGGGAGCTGTTTTTT.

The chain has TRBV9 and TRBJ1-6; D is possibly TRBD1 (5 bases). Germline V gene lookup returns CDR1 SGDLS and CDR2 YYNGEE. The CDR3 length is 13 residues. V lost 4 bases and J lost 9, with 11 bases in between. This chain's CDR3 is CASSPRRGSPLHF. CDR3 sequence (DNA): TGTGCCAGCAGCCCCCGGAGGGGTTCACCCCTCCACTTT.

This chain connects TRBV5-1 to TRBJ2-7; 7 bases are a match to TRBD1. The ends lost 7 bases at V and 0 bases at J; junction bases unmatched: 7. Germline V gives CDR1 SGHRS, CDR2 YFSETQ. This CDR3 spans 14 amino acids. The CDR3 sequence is CASGTGVSSYEQYF. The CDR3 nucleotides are TGCGCCAGCGGAACAGGGGTGAGCTCCTACGAGCAGTACTTC.

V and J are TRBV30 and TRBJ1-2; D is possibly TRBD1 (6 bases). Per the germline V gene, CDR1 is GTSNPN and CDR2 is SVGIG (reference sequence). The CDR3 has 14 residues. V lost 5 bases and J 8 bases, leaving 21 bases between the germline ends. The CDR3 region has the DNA TGTGCCTGGGGGGCACACAGGGAGACAAGGGGCTACACCTTC. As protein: CAWGAHRETRGYTF. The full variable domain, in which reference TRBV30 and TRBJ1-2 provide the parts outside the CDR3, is SQTIHQWPATLVQPVGSPLSLECTVEGTSNPNLYWYRQAAGRGLQLLFYSVGIGQISSEVPQNLSASRPQDRQFILSSKKLLLSDSGFYLCAWGAHRETRGYTFGSGTRLTVV.

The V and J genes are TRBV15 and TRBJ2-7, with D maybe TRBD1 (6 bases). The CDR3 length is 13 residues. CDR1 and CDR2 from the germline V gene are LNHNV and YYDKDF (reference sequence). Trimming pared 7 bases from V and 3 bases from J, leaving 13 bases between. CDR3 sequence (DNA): TGTGCCACCAAAGACGAACAGGGCTACGAGCAGTACTTC. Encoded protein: CATKDEQGYEQYF.

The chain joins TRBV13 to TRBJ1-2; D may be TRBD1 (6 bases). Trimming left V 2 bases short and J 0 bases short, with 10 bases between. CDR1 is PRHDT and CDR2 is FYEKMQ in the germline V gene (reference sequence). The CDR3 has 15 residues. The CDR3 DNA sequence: TGTGCCAGCAGCTTACGGACAGAGACTAACTATGGCTACACCTTC. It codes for CASSLRTETNYGYTF.